These T cell receptor beta chains were read from a single sample in a study of T cell repertoires in cytomegalovirus infection. The antigens these receptors bind are not known. TCRdb fed the reads into MiXCR, producing one record per CDR3 protein. The table records 600,000 to 700,000 distinct CDR3 sequences, 33% of them present only once. The starting material was cultured PBMCs, obtained from culture after CMV antigen stimulation. The receptors stem from a human donor in good health (CMV status not recorded). Some clones in this sample may be carry-over from other donors' samples. Both conserved end residues are part of each CDR3. D genes are given only for firm matches. Expanded clones get a size class; other rows say once, few or many, or leave the size out.

clone_size: .
v_call: TRBV5-5
d_call: TRBD2
j_call: TRBJ2-7
cdr3_aa: CASSLLWRTSGRTAYEQYF
cdr3_nt: TGTGCCAGCAGCTTATTATGGCGGACTAGCGGGAGAACTGCCTACGAGCAGTACTTC

clone_size: few
v_call: TRBV7-6
d_call: TRBD2
j_call: TRBJ2-5
cdr3_aa: CASSFPLAAQETQYF
cdr3_nt: TGTGCCAGCAGCTTTCCTCTAGCGGCTCAAGAGACCCAGTACTTC

clone_size: many
v_call: TRBV7-2
d_call: .
j_call: TRBJ2-5
cdr3_aa: CASSPLALLGTQYF
cdr3_nt: TGTGCCAGCAGCCCGCTAGCGCTCCTCGGGACCCAGTACTTC

clone_size: few
v_call: TRBV4-3
d_call: TRBD2
j_call: TRBJ2-2
cdr3_aa: CASSHILAGDTGELFF
cdr3_nt: TGCGCCAGCAGCCACATACTAGCGGGAGACACCGGGGAGCTGTTTTTT

clone_size: .
v_call: TRBV7-6
d_call: .
j_call: TRBJ2-7
cdr3_aa: CASSLDKGYEQYF
cdr3_nt: TGTGCCAGCAGCTTAGATAAGGGCTACGAGCAGTACTTC

clone_size: many
v_call: TRBV7-2
d_call: TRBD2
j_call: TRBJ2-1
cdr3_aa: CASSIGATGGEQFF
cdr3_nt: TGTGCCAGCAGCATCGGGGCCACGGGGGGTGAGCAGTTCTTC

clone_size: .
v_call: TRBV19
d_call: .
j_call: TRBJ2-7
cdr3_aa: CASADTFYEQYF
cdr3_nt: TGTGCCAGTGCGGACACCTTCTACGAGCAGTACTTC

clone_size: few
v_call: TRBV7-8
d_call: .
j_call: TRBJ2-3
cdr3_aa: CASSINTGDTQYF
cdr3_nt: TGTGCCAGCAGCATAAATACAGGGGATACGCAGTATTTT

clone_size: .
v_call: TRBV20-1
d_call: TRBD1
j_call: TRBJ2-1
cdr3_aa: CSAPPRTGNNEQFF
cdr3_nt: TGCAGTGCTCCCCCGAGGACAGGGAACAATGAGCAGTTCTTC

clone_size: .
v_call: TRBV7-8
d_call: TRBD1
j_call: TRBJ2-2
cdr3_aa: CASSSGTGGKDGELFF
cdr3_nt: TGTGCCAGCAGCTCCGGGACAGGGGGAAAAGACGGGGAGCTGTTTTTT

clone_size: .
v_call: TRBV7-9
d_call: .
j_call: TRBJ1-1
cdr3_aa: CASSPQSGDFAEAFF
cdr3_nt: TGTGCCAGCAGCCCGCAATCAGGTGATTTCGCTGAAGCTTTCTTT

clone_size: many
v_call: TRBV7-8
d_call: TRBD2
j_call: TRBJ2-1
cdr3_aa: CASSAHRPGTRVYNEQFF
cdr3_nt: TGTGCCAGCTCCGCCCACCGCCCCGGGACTAGGGTCTACAATGAGCAGTTCTTC

clone_size: few
v_call: TRBV12-3/TRBV12-4
d_call: TRBD2
j_call: TRBJ2-1
cdr3_aa: CASRRGTSGANEQFF
cdr3_nt: TGTGCCAGCAGACGTGGGACTAGCGGGGCGAATGAGCAGTTCTTC

clone_size: many
v_call: TRBV7-2
d_call: .
j_call: TRBJ1-5
cdr3_aa: CASSLFVTGLDQPQHF
cdr3_nt: TGTGCCAGCAGCTTATTTGTCACGGGTCTCGATCAGCCCCAGCATTTT

clone_size: .
v_call: TRBV9
d_call: .
j_call: TRBJ2-2
cdr3_aa: CASSAYGASLPVELFF
cdr3_nt: TGTGCCAGCAGCGCCTACGGCGCCAGCCTACCCGTGGAGCTGTTTTTT

clone_size: few
v_call: TRBV11-2
d_call: TRBD2
j_call: TRBJ2-1
cdr3_aa: CASSFTERGVSQFF
cdr3_nt: TGTGCCAGCAGTTTCACGGAACGGGGGGTATCACAGTTCTTC

clone_size: few
v_call: TRBV7-9
d_call: .
j_call: TRBJ1-2
cdr3_aa: CASTKTPSYGYTF
cdr3_nt: TGTGCCAGCACCAAGACCCCCTCCTATGGCTACACCTTC